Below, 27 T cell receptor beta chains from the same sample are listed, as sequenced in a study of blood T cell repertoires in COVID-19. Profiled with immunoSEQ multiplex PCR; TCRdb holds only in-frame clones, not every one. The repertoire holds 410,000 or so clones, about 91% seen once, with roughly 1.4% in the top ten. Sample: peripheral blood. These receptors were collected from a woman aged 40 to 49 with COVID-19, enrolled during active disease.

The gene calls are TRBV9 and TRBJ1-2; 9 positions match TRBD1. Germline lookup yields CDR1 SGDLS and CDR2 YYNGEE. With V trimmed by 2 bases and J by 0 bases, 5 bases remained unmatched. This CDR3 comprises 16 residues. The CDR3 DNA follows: TGTGCCAGCAGCGTGGGAGGGACAGGGTCTAACTATGGCTACACCTTC. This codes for CASSVGGTGSNYGYTF.

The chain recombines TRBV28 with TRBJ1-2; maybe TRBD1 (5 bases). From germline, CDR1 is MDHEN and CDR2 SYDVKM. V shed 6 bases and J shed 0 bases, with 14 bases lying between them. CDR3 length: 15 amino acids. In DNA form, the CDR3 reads TGTGCCAGCAGGCGGGGGGAGTCTGCTAACTATGGCTACACCTTC. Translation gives CASRRGESANYGYTF.

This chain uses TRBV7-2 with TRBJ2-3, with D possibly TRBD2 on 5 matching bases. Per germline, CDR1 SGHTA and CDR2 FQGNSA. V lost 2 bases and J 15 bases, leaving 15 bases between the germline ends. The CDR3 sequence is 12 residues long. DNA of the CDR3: TGTGCCAGCAGCTTATTGGGCCTCGACTACTATTTT. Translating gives CASSLLGLDYYF.

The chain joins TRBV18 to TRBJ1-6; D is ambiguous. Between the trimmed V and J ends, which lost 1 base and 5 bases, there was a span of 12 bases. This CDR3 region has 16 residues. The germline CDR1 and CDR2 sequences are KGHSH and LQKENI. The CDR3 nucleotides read TGTGCCAGCTCACCACTAGCTTCACTAAATAATTCACCCCTCCACTTT. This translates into CASSPLASLNNSPLHF. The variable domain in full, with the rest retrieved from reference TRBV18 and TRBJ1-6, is NAGVMQNPRHLVRRRGQEARLRCSPMKGHSHVYWYRQLPEEGLKFMVYLQKENIIDESGMPKERFSAEFPKEGPSILRIQQVVRGDSAAYFCASSPLASLNNSPLHFGNGTRLTVT.

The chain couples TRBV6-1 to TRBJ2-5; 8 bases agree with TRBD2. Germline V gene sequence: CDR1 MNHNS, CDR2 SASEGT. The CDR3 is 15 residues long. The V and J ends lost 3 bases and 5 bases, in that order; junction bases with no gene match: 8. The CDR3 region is CASSDSGKYQETQYF. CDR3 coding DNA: TGTGCCAGCAGTGATAGCGGGAAGTATCAGGAGACCCAGTACTTC.

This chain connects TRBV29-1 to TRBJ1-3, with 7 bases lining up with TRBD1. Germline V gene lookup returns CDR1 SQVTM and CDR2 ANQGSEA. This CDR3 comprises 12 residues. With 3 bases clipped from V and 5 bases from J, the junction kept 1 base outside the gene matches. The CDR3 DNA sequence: TGCAGCGTTGATAGGGGGCGAAACACCATATATTTT. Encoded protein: CSVDRGRNTIYF.

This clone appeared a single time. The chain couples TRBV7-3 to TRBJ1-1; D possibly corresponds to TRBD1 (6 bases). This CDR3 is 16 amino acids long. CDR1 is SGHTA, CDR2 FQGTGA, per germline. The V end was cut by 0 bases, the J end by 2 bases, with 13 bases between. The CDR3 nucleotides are TGTGCCAGCAGCTTAACGGGGGCAGGGACAAACACTGAAGCTTTCTTT. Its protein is CASSLTGAGTNTEAFF. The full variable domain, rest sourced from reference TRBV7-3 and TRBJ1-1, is GAGVSQTPSNKVTEKGKYVELRCDPISGHTALYWYRQSLGQGPEFLIYFQGTGAADDSGLPNDRFFAVRPEGSVSTLKIQRTERGDSAVYLCASSLTGAGTNTEAFFGQGTRLTVV.

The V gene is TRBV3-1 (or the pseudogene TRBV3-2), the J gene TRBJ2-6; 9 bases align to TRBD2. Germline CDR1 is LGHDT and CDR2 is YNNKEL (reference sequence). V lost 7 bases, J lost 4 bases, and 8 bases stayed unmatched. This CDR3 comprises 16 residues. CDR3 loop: CASTRGGGAGANVLTF. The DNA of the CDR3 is TGTGCCAGCACACGCGGGGGGGGTGCCGGGGCCAACGTCCTGACTTTC.

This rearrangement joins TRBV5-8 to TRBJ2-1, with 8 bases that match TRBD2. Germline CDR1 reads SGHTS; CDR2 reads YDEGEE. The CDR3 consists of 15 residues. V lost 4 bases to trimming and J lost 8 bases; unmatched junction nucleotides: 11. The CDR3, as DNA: TGTGCCAGCAGCCCAAGCGGGAGACCGCTCGATGAGCAGTTCTTC. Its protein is CASSPSGRPLDEQFF.

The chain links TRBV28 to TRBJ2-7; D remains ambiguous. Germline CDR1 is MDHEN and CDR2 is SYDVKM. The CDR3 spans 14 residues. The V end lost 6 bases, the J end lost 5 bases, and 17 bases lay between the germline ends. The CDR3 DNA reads TGTGCCAGCAGCTCTCCCGCCTGGCTGAACGAGCAGTACTTC. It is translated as CASSSPAWLNEQYF.

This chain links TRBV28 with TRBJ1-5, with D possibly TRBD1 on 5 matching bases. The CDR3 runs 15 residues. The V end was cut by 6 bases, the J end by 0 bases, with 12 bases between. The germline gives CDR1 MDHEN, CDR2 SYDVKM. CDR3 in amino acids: CASSLGGISNQPQHF. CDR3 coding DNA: TGTGCCAGCAGCTTGGGGGGAATTAGCAATCAGCCCCAGCATTTT. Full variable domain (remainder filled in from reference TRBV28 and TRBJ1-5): DVKVTQSSRYLVKRTGEKVFLECVQDMDHENMFWYRQDPGLGLRLIYFSYDVKMKEKGDIPEGYSVSREKKERFSLILESASTNQTSMYLCASSLGGISNQPQHFGDGTRLSIL.

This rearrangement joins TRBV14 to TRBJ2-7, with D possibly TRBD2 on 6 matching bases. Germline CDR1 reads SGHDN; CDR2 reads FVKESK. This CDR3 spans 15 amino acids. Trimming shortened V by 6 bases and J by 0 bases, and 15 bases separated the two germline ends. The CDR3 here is CASRPEGLSSYEQYF. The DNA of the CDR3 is TGTGCCAGCAGGCCGGAGGGACTTTCCTCCTACGAGCAGTACTTC. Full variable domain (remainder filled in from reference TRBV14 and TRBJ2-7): EAGVTQFPSHSVIEKGQTVTLRCDPISGHDNLYWYRRVMGKEIKFLLHFVKESKQDESGMPNNRFLAERTGGTYSTLKVQPAELEDSGVYFCASRPEGLSSYEQYFGPGTRLTVT.

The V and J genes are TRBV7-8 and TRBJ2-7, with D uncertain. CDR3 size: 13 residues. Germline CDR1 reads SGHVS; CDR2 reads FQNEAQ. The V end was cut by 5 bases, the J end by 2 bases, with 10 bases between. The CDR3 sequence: CASSRPGAYEQYF. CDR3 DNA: TGTGCCAGCAGCCGTCCCGGAGCCTACGAGCAGTACTTC. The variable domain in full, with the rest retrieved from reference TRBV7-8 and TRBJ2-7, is GAGVSQSPRYKVAKRGQDVALRCDPISGHVSLFWYQQALGQGPEFLTYFQNEAQLDKSGLPSDRFFAERPEGSVSTLKIQRTQQEDSAVYLCASSRPGAYEQYFGPGTRLTVT.

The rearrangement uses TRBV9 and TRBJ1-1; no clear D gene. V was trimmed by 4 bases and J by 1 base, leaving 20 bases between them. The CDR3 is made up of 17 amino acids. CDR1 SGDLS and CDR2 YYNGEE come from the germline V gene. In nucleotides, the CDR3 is TGTGCCAGCAGCCCGCCGATCCGGGCCGCGGGGAACACTGAAGCTTTCTTT. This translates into CASSPPIRAAGNTEAFF.

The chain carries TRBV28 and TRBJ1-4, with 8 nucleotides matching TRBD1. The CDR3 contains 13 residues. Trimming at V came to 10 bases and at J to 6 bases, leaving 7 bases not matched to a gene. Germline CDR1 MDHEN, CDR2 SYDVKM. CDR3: CATRRGLDEKLFF. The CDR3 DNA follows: TGTGCCACCCGCAGGGGGCTGGATGAAAAACTGTTTTTT.

For the CDR3, the DNA is TGTGCCTGGAGTGTAGGGTATGGGGGCGGAGGCTACACCTTC. Encoded protein: CAWSVGYGGGGYTF. The V and J genes are TRBV30 and TRBJ1-2, with D possibly matching TRBD1 (6 bases). The CDR3 has 14 residues. V was trimmed by 0 bases and J by 8 bases, leaving 16 bases between them. Germline V gene sequence: CDR1 GTSNPN, CDR2 SVGIG (reference sequence).

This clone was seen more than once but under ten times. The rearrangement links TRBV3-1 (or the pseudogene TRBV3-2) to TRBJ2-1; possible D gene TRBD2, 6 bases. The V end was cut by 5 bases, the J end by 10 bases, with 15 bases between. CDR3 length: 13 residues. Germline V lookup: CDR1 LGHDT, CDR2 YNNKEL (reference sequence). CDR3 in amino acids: CASSLVEGGEQFF. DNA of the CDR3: TGTGCCAGCAGCTTGGTGGAGGGCGGGGAGCAGTTCTTC.

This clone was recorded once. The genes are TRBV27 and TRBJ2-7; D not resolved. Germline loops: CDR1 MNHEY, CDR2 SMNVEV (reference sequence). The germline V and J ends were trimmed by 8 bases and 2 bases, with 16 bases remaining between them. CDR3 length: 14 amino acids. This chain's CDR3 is CASSNPPEAYEQYF. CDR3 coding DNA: TGTGCCAGCTCTAACCCCCCTGAGGCCTACGAGCAGTACTTC.

This CDR3 reads CASSLLDRGNEKLFF. CDR3 nucleotide sequence: TGTGCCAGCAGCTTATTGGACAGGGGCAATGAAAAACTGTTTTTT. This chain uses TRBV7-9 with TRBJ1-4; 9 positions match TRBD1. V shed 2 bases and J 5 bases; nucleotides not matched to a gene: 3. CDR1 is SEHNR and CDR2 is FQNEAQ in the germline V gene (reference sequence). CDR3 size: 15 residues.

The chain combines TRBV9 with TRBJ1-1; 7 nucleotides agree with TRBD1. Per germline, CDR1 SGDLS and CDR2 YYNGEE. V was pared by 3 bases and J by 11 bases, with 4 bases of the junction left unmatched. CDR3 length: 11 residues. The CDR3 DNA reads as TGTGCCAGCAGCGGAACAGGGGCGGCTTTCTTT. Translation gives CASSGTGAAFF.

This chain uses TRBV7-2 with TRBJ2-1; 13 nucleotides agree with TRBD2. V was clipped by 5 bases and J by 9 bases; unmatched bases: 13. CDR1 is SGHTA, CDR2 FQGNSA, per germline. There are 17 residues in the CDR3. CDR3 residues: CASSPRAGTSGIGEQFF. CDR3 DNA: TGTGCCAGCAGCCCTCGCGCCGGGACTAGCGGGATCGGTGAGCAGTTCTTC.

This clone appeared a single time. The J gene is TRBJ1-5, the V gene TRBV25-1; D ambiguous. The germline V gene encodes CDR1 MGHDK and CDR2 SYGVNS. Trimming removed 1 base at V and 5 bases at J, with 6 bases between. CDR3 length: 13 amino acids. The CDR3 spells CASSESVDQPQHF. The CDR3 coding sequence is TGTGCCAGCAGTGAATCGGTGGATCAGCCCCAGCATTTT.

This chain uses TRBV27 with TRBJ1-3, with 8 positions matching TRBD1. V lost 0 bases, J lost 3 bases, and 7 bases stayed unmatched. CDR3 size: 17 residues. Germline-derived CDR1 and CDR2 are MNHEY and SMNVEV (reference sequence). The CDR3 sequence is CASSLSGGQGGGNTIYF. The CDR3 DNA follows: TGTGCCAGCAGTTTATCCGGCGGACAGGGTGGTGGAAACACCATATATTTT.

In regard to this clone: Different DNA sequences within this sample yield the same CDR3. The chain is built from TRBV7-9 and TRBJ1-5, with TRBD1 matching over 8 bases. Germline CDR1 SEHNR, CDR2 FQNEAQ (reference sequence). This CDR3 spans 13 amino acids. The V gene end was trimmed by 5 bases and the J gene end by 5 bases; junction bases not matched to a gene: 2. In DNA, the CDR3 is TGTGCCAGCAGCCCACAGGGGGATCAGCCCCAGCATTTT. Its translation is CASSPQGDQPQHF. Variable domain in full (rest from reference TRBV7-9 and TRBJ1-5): DTGVSQNPRHKITKRGQNVTFRCDPISEHNRLYWYRQTLGQGPEFLTYFQNEAQLEKSRLLSDRFSAERPKGSFSTLEIQRTEQGDSAMYLCASSPQGDQPQHFGDGTRLSIL.

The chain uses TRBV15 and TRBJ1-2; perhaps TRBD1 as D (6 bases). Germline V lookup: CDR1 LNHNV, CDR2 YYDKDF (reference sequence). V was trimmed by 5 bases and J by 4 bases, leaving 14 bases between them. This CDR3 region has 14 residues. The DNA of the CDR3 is TGTGCCACCAGCTCCGCGGACAGAAGCTATGGCTACACCTTC. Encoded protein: CATSSADRSYGYTF. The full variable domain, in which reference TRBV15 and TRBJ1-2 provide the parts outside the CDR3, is DAMVIQNPRYQVTQFGKPVTLSCSQTLNHNVMYWYQQKSSQAPKLLFHYYDKDFNNEADTPDNFQSRRPNTSFCFLDIRSPGLGDTAMYLCATSSADRSYGYTFGSGTRLTVV.

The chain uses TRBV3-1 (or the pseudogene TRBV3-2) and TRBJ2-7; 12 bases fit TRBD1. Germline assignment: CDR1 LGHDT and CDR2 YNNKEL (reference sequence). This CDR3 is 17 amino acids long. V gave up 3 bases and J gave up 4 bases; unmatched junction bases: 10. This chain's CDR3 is CASSQVAGDRGRYEQYF. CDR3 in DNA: TGTGCCAGCAGCCAGGTGGCTGGGGACAGGGGGCGTTACGAGCAGTACTTC.

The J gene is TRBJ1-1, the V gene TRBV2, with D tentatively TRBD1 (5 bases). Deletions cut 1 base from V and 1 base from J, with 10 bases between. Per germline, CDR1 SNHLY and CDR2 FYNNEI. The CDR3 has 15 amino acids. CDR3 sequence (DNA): TGTGCCAGCAGTGAAGAGGGGTCGGGGAACACTGAAGCTTTCTTT. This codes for CASSEEGSGNTEAFF.